This TCR beta chain is drawn from a study of OX40 agonist ivuxolimab in advanced cancers. Study findings and constraints: At doses 0.1 to 3.0 mg/kg, CD4+ and CD8+ clones expanded. Researchers report that CD8+ T cells had, on average, more expanded clones than CD4+.

CDR3 length: 16 residues. A word on this clone: Its target is not known.

Assay used: immunoSEQ multiplex PCR; TCRdb lists only in-frame clones, some missing. The table records 85,000 to 120,000 clones, 75% to 95% of them present only once. This chain links TRBV21-1 with TRBJ1-1; the table gives TRBD1 as D, unverified against the DNA. TRBV21-1 is termed a pseudogene. The sequence was collected from an adult with an advanced solid tumor such as melanoma, head and neck, liver or kidney cancer. Source: CD4+ or CD8+ T cells sorted from blood, taken in a trial of the OX40 agonist ivuxolimab. The CDR3 region is CASSSLRGQGNAEAFF. CDR3 sequence (DNA): TGTGCCAGCAGCTCACTTAGGGGACAGGGCAATGCTGAAGCTTTCTTT.